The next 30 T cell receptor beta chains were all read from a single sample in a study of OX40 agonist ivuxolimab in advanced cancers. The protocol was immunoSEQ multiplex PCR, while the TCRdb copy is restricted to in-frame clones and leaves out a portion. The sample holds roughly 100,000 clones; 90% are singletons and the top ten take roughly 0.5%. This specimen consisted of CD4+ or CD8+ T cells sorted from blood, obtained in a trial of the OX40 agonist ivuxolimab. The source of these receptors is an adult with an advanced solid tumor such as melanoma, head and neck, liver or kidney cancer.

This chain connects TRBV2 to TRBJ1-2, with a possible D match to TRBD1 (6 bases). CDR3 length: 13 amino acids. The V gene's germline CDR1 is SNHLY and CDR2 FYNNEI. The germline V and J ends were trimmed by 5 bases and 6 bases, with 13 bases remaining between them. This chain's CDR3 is CASSPQGINGYTF. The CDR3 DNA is TGTGCCAGCAGTCCACAGGGTATCAATGGCTACACCTTC.

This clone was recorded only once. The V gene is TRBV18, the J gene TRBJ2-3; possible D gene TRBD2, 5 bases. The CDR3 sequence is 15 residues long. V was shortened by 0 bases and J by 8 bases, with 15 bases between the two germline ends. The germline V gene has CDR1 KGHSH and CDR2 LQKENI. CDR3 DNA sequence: TGTGCCAGCTCACCACCGTACCCACGGGATGGTACGCAGTATTTT. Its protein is CASSPPYPRDGTQYF.

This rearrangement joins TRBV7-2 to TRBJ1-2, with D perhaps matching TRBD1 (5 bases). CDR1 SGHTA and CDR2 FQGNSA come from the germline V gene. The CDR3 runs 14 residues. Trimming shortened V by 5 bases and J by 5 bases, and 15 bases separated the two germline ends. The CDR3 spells CASSPGLTNYGYTF. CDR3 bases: TGTGCCAGCAGCCCGGGACTAACCAATTATGGCTACACCTTC.

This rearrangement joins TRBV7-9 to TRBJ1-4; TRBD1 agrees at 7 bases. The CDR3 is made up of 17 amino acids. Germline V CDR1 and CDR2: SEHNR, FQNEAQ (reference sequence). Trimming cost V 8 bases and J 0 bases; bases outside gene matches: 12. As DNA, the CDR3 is TGTGCCAGCCGACAGGGAGTAGCCCCTGCAACTAATGAAAAACTGTTTTTT. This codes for CASRQGVAPATNEKLFF.

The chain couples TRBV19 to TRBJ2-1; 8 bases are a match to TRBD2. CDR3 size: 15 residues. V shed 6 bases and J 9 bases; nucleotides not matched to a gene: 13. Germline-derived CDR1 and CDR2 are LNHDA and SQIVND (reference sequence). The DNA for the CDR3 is TGTGCCAGTAGACCTAGGGGCGGGGGGTTCACTGAGCAGTTCTTC. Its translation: CASRPRGGGFTEQFF. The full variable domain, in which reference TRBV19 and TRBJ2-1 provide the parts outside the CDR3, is DGGITQSPKYLFRKEGQNVTLSCEQNLNHDAMYWYRQDPGQGLRLIYYSQIVNDFQKGDIAEGYSVSREKKESFPLTVTSAQKNPTAFYLCASRPRGGGFTEQFFGPGTRLTVL.

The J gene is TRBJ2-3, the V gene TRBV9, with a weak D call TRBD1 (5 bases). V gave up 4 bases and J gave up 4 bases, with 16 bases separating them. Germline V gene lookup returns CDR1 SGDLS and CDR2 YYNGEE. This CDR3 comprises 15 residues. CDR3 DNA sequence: TGTGCCAGCAGCCCCCCGCAGGGAAGGTCAGATACGCAGTATTTT. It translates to CASSPPQGRSDTQYF.

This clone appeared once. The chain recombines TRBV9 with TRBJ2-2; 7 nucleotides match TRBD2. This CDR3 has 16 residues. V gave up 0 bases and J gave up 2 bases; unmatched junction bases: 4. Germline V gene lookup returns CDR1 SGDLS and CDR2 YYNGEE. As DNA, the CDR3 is TGTGCCAGCAGCGTAGTGGTAGCGGGCAACACCGGGGAGCTGTTTTTT. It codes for CASSVVVAGNTGELFF. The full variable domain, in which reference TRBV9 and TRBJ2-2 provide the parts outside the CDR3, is DSGVTQTPKHLITATGQRVTLRCSPRSGDLSVYWYQQSLDQGLQFLIQYYNGEERAKGNILERFSAQQFPDLHSELNLSSLELGDSALYFCASSVVVAGNTGELFFGEGSRLTVL.

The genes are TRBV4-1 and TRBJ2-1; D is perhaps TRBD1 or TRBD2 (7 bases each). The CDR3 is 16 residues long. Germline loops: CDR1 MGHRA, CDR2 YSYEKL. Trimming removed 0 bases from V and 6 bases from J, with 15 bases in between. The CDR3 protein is CASSQEQGRGVNEQFF. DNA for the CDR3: TGCGCCAGCAGCCAAGAACAGGGGAGGGGGGTCAATGAGCAGTTCTTC.

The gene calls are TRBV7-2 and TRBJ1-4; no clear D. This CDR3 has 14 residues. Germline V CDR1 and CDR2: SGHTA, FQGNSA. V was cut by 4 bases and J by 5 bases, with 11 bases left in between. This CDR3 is CASSSGLINEKLFF. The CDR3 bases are TGTGCCAGCAGCTCGGGCCTCATCAATGAAAAACTGTTTTTT.

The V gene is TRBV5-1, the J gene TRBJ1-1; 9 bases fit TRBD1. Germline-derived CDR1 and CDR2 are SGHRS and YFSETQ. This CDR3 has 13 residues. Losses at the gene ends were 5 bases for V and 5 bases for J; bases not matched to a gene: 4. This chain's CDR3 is CASSYGQGTEAFF. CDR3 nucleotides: TGCGCCAGCAGTTACGGACAGGGGACTGAAGCTTTCTTT.

CDR3 nucleotide sequence: TGTGCCAGCAGCAAAGGACTCTACTCTGGGGCCAACGTCCTGACTTTC. Encoded protein: CASSKGLYSGANVLTF. The J gene is TRBJ2-6, the V gene TRBV7-9; weak D call: TRBD2 (5 bases). V lost 5 bases to trimming and J lost 0 bases, with 11 bases between them. The CDR3 runs 16 residues. Germline V CDR1 and CDR2: SEHNR, FQNEAQ (reference sequence).

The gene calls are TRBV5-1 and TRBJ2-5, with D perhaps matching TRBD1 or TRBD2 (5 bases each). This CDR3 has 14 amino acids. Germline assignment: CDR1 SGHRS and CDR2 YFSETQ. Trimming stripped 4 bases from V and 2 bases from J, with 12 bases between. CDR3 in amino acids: CASSRGDEQETQYF. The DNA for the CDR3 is TGCGCCAGCAGCCGAGGGGACGAACAAGAGACCCAGTACTTC.

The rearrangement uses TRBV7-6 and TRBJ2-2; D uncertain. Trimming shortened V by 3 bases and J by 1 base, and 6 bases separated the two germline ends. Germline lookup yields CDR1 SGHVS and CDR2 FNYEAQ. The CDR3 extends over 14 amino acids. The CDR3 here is CASSFSLNTGELFF. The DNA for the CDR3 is TGTGCCAGCAGCTTCAGTCTGAACACCGGGGAGCTGTTTTTT.

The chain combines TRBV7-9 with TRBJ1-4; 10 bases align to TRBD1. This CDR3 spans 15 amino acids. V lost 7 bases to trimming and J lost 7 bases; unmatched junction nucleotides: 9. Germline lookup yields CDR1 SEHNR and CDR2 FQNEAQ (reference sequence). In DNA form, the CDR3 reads TGTGCCAGCAATTTTGGGACAGGGGAAAGTGAAAAACTGTTTTTT. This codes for CASNFGTGESEKLFF.

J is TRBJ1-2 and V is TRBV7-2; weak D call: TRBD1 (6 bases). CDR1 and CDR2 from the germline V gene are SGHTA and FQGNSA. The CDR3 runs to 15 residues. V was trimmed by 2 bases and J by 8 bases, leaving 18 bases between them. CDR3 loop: CASSLSRGQFEGYTF. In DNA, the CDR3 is TGTGCCAGCAGCTTAAGTAGGGGACAATTTGAGGGCTACACCTTC.

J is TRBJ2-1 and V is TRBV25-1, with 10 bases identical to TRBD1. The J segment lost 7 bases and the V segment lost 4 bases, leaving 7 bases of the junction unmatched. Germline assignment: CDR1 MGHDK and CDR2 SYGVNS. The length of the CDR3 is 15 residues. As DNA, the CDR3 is TGTGCCAGCAGTGTACCGGGACAGGGGTGGAATGAGCAGTTCTTC. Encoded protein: CASSVPGQGWNEQFF.

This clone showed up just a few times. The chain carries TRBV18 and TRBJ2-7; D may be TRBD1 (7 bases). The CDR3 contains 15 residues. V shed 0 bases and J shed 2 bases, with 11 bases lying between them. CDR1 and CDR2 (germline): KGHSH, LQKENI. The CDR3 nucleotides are TGTGCCAGCTCACCACCCCAGGGGGGACCCTACGAGCAGTACTTC. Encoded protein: CASSPPQGGPYEQYF.

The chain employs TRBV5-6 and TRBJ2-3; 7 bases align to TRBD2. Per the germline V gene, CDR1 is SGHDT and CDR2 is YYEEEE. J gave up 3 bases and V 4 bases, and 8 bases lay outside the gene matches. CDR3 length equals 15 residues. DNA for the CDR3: TGTGCCAGCAGCCCTGTGGGGGGGGGAACAGATACGCAGTATTTT. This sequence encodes CASSPVGGGTDTQYF. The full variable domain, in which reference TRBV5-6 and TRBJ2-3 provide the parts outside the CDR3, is DAGVTQSPTHLIKTRGQQVTLRCSPKSGHDTVSWYQQALGQGPQFIFQYYEEEERQRGNFPDRFSGHQFPNYSSELNVNALLLGDSALYLCASSPVGGGTDTQYFGPGTRLTVL.

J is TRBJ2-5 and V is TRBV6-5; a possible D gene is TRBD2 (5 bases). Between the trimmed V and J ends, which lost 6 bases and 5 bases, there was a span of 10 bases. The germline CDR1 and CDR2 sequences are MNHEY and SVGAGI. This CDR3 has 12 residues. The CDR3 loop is CASRNTGETQYF. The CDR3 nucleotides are TGTGCCAGCAGAAATACGGGGGAGACCCAGTACTTC.

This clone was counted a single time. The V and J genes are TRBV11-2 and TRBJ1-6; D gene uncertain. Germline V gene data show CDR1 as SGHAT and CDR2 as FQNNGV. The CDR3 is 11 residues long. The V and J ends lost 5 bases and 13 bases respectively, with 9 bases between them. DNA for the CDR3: TGTGCCAGCAGCCCTGATGGTCCCCTCCACTTT. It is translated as CASSPDGPLHF. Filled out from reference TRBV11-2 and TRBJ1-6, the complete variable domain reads EAGVAQSPRYKIIEKRQSVAFWCNPISGHATLYWYQQILGQGPKLLIQFQNNGVVDDSQLPKDRFSAERLKGVDSTLKIQPAKLEDSAVYLCASSPDGPLHFGNGTRLTVT.

CDR3 protein: CSVVENYGYTF. DNA for the CDR3: TGCAGCGTTGTTGAGAACTATGGCTACACCTTC. This chain uses TRBV29-1 with TRBJ1-2; no definite D call. CDR3 length equals 11 residues. The V end lost 4 bases, the J end lost 2 bases, and 5 bases lay between the germline ends. Germline-derived CDR1 and CDR2 are SQVTM and ANQGSEA.

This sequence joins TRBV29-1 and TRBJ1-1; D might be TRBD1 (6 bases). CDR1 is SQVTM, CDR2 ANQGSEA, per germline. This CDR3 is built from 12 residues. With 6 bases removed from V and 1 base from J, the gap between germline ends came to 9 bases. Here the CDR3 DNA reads TGCAGCGTCCGACAGGCGAACACTGAAGCTTTCTTT. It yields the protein CSVRQANTEAFF.

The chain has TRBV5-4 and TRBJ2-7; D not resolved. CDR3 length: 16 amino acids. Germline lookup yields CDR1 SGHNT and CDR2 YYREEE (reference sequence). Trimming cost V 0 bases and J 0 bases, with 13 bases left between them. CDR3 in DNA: TGTGCCAGCAGCTTGGGCCGACTTAGGAGCTCCTACGAGCAGTACTTC. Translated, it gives CASSLGRLRSSYEQYF.

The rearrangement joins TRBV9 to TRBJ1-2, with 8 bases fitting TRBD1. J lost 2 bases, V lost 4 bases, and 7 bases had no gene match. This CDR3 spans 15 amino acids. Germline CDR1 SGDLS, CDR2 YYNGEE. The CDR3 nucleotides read TGTGCCAGCAGCCCTACCTGGACAGGGAACTATGGCTACACCTTC. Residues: CASSPTWTGNYGYTF.

This CDR3 reads CASSLSQIYNSPLHF. DNA of the CDR3: TGTGCCAGCAGCTTATCGCAGATTTATAATTCACCCCTCCACTTT. This chain connects TRBV11-2 to TRBJ1-6; no clear D. Germline V gives CDR1 SGHAT, CDR2 FQNNGV. With 2 bases removed from V and 4 bases from J, the gap between germline ends came to 9 bases. CDR3 size: 15 residues.

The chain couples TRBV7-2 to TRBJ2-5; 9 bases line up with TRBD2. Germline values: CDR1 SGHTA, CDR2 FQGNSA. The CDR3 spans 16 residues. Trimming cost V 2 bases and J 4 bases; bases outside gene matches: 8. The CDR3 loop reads CASSLKRGAFRETQYF. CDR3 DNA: TGTGCCAGCAGCTTAAAGCGGGGGGCCTTCCGAGAGACCCAGTACTTC. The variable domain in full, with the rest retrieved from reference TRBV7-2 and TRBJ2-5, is GAGVSQSPSNKVTEKGKDVELRCDPISGHTALYWYRQSLGQGLEFLIYFQGNSAPDKSGLPSDRFSAERTGGSVSTLTIQRTQQEDSAVYLCASSLKRGAFRETQYFGPGTRLLVL.

The CDR3 region has the DNA TGTGCCAGCAGCTTAGTAGGCCGCACTGAAGCTTTCTTT. The encoded protein is CASSLVGRTEAFF. J is TRBJ1-1 and V is TRBV7-9, with no clear D. Trimming stripped 1 base from V and 4 bases from J, with 7 bases between. The CDR3 extends over 13 amino acids. Germline V gives CDR1 SEHNR, CDR2 FQNEAQ (reference sequence).

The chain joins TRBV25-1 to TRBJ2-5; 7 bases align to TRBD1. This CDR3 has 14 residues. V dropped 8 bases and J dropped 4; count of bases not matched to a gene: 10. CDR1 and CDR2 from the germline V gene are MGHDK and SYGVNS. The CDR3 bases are TGTGCCAGCTCTAAGGGACAGCCGGGAGAGACCCAGTACTTC. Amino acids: CASSKGQPGETQYF.

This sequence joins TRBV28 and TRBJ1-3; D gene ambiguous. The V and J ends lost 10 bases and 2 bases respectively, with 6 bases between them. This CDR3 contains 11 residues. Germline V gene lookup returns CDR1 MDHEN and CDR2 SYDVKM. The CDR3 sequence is CAIQAGNTIYF. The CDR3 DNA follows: TGTGCCATTCAGGCTGGAAACACCATATATTTT.

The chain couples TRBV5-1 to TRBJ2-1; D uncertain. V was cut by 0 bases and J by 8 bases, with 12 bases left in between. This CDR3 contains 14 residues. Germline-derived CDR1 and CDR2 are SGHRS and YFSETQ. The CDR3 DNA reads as TGCGCCAGCAGCTTGGGCCAGCCAGGTGATGAGCAGTTCTTC. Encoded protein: CASSLGQPGDEQFF.